Listed below are T cell receptor beta chains from one sample, sequenced in a study of graft-versus-host responses after intestinal transplantation. Generated by immunoSEQ multiplex PCR, the TCRdb table keeps only in-frame clones and is missing some. Among approximately 9,000 clones listed, 30% were seen once. The sequencing used alloreactive CD4+ T cells from a mixed lymphocyte reaction culture, collected before intestinal transplant. The receptor set was obtained from a human patient who received an intestinal transplant. The CDR3 runs from the conserved cysteine through the conserved F or W. Each record gives: V gene, clone size, J gene, D gene, CDR3 DNA, CDR3 protein. A D gene is named only where the DNA matches it firmly. Clone size, where shown, is once, few, many, or a class for clones that have expanded.

V: TRBV21-1
size: NA
J: TRBJ1-3
D: NA
DNA: TGTGCCAGCAGATGTGGTATAGCTCAACACGCACGAAACACCATATATTTT
CDR3: CASRCGIAQHARNTIYF

V: TRBV4-2
size: medium-sized
J: TRBJ2-1
D: NA
DNA: TGTGCCAGCAGCAACCCACCGGAGTTAGGCTACAATGAGCAGTTCTTC
CDR3: CASSNPPELGYNEQFF

V: TRBV29-1
size: NA
J: TRBJ2-7
D: NA
DNA: TGCAGCGCAGACGGAGGTGACAGCTACGAGCAGTACTTC
CDR3: CSADGGDSYEQYF

V: TRBV28
size: NA
J: TRBJ1-2
D: TRBD1
DNA: TGTGCCAGCAGTTGGGACAGGGTAGTGTCGGGAGATGGCTACACCTTC
CDR3: CASSWDRVVSGDGYTF

V: TRBV6-5
size: few
J: TRBJ1-2
D: NA
DNA: TGTGCCAGCAGTCCCCAGGACAGTACTAACTATGGCTACACCTTC
CDR3: CASSPQDSTNYGYTF

V: TRBV27
size: NA
J: TRBJ1-5
D: NA
DNA: TGTGCCAGCAGTTTAAGGGACTCCAATCAGCCCCAGCATTTT
CDR3: CASSLRDSNQPQHF

V: TRBV5-5
size: NA
J: TRBJ2-7
D: TRBD2
DNA: TGTGCCAGCAGCCAAGAAACTAGCGTATCCTACGAGCAGTACTTC
CDR3: CASSQETSVSYEQYF

V: TRBV5-3
size: few
J: TRBJ2-7
D: TRBD1
DNA: TGTGCCAGCAGCGCCGAGACAGGGGGCTCCTACGAGCAGTACTTC
CDR3: CASSAETGGSYEQYF

V: TRBV2
size: medium-sized
J: TRBJ1-2
D: NA
DNA: TGTGCCAGCGAATCTCCGGGCTACACCTTC
CDR3: CASESPGYTF

V: TRBV7-6
size: NA
J: TRBJ1-1
D: TRBD1
DNA: TGTGCCAGCAGCTACCAGACAGGGACGAGCACTGAAGCTTTCTTT
CDR3: CASSYQTGTSTEAFF

V: TRBV5-6
size: medium-sized
J: TRBJ1-1
D: NA
DNA: TGTGCCAGCAGCTTGGCGATGGGGTCTGAAGCTTTCTTT
CDR3: CASSLAMGSEAFF

V: TRBV11-2
size: few
J: TRBJ2-3
D: NA
DNA: TGTGCCAGCAGCGCGGGACAGTTTAGCACAGATACGCAGTATTTT
CDR3: CASSAGQFSTDTQYF

V: TRBV27
size: NA
J: TRBJ1-1
D: NA
DNA: TGTGCCAGCAGTTTATTAGGGGGGAACACTGAAGCTTTCTTT
CDR3: CASSLLGGNTEAFF

V: TRBV2
size: few
J: TRBJ1-1
D: NA
DNA: TGTGCCAGCAGTCCCCCAACGGGGGAGGTCGAGGCTTTCTTT
CDR3: CASSPPTGEVEAFF

V: TRBV6-1
size: many
J: TRBJ1-5
D: NA
DNA: TGTGCCAGCAGTGACACAGGCAATCAGCCCCAGCATTTT
CDR3: CASSDTGNQPQHF

V: TRBV4-2
size: NA
J: TRBJ2-3
D: TRBD2
DNA: TGTGCCAGCAGCCAAGGCGGCCTAGCGGGAGGGCCCGGCACAGATACGCAGTATTTT
CDR3: CASSQGGLAGGPGTDTQYF

V: TRBV19
size: NA
J: TRBJ1-5
D: NA
DNA: NA
CDR3: CASSASGRGLNQPQHF

V: TRBV12-5
size: NA
J: TRBJ2-1
D: NA
DNA: TGTGCTAGTGGTTTGGGGGTAGGAGCCGAGCAGTTCTTC
CDR3: CASGLGVGAEQFF

V: TRBV27
size: NA
J: TRBJ2-1
D: NA
DNA: TGTGCCAGCAGTTTTATTAGCGGAAGCTCCTACAATGAGCAGTTCTTC
CDR3: CASSFISGSSYNEQFF

V: TRBV5-1
size: NA
J: TRBJ2-3
D: TRBD2
DNA: TGCGCCAGCAGCTTGGGTTTTGAGCGGGGGCTGAGCACAGATACGCAGTATTTT
CDR3: CASSLGFERGLSTDTQYF

V: TRBV6-1
size: medium-sized
J: TRBJ2-7
D: TRBD2
DNA: TGTGCCAGCAGCCTAGCGGGAGGAGAATACGAGCAGTACTTC
CDR3: CASSLAGGEYEQYF

V: TRBV6-6
size: NA
J: TRBJ2-7
D: TRBD1
DNA: TGTGCCAGCAGTATTTTGACAGGGCCCTACGAGCAGTACTTC
CDR3: CASSILTGPYEQYF

V: TRBV27
size: medium-sized
J: TRBJ2-1
D: TRBD2
DNA: TGTGCCAGCAGTTATGGACTAGCGGGTGCCAATGAGCAGTTCTTC
CDR3: CASSYGLAGANEQFF

V: TRBV2
size: NA
J: TRBJ2-1
D: NA
DNA: TGTGCCAGCAGCGAGAGGGACCTGTACAATGAGCAGTTCTTC
CDR3: CASSERDLYNEQFF

V: TRBV7-9
size: NA
J: TRBJ2-3
D: NA
DNA: TGTGCCAGCAGCTTATTAGGTGGAGATACGCAGTATTTT
CDR3: CASSLLGGDTQYF

V: TRBV5-6
size: medium-sized
J: TRBJ2-3
D: NA
DNA: TGTGCCAGCAGCGAAACGGCCCTTGGGGATACGCAGTATTTT
CDR3: CASSETALGDTQYF

V: TRBV27
size: NA
J: TRBJ2-7
D: NA
DNA: TGTGCCAGCAGTTTATCCGGGAACTCCTACGAGCAGTACTTC
CDR3: CASSLSGNSYEQYF

V: TRBV6-5
size: NA
J: TRBJ2-1
D: TRBD2
DNA: TGTGCCAGCAGCCGGACTAGCGGGAGTTACAATGAGCAGTTCTTC
CDR3: CASSRTSGSYNEQFF

V: TRBV7-3
size: NA
J: TRBJ2-3
D: TRBD2
DNA: TGTGCCAGCCGGTTACTAGCGGAAAGCACAGATACGCAGTATTTT
CDR3: CASRLLAESTDTQYF